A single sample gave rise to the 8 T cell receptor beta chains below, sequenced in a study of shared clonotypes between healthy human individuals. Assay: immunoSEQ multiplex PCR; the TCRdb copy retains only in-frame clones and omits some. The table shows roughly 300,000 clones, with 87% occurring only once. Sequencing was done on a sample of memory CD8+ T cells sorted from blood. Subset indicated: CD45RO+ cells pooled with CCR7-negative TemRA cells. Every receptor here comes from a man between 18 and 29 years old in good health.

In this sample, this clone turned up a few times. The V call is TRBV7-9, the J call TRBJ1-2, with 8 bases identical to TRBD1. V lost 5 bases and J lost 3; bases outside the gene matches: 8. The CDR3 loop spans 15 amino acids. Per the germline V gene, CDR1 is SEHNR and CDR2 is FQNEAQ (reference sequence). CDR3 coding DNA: TGTGCCAGCAGCCATCAGGGGGCAGGGGACTATGGCTACACCTTC. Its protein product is CASSHQGAGDYGYTF.

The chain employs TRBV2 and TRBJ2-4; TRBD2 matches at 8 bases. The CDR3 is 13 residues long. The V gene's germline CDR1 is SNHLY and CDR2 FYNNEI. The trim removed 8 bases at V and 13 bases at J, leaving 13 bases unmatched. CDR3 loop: CASGPPAGEKQYF. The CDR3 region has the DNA TGTGCCAGCGGCCCTCCAGCGGGGGAGAAACAGTACTTC.

The CDR3 is CASTPTGYNSPLHF. CDR3 nucleotide sequence: TGTGCCAGCACCCCGACAGGGTATAATTCACCCCTCCACTTT. V and J are TRBV6-5 and TRBJ1-6; 7 bases agree with TRBD1. V shed 7 bases, J shed 4 bases, and the junction held 4 bases outside the gene matches. CDR1 is MNHEY and CDR2 is SVGAGI in the germline V gene. The CDR3 runs 14 residues.

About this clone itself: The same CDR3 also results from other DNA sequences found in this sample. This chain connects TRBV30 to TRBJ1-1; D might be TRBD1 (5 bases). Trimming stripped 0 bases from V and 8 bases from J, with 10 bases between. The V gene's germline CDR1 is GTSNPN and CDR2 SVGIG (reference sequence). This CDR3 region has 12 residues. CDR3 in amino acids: CAWSVAGTEAFF. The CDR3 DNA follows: TGTGCCTGGAGTGTGGCGGGGACCGAAGCTTTCTTT.

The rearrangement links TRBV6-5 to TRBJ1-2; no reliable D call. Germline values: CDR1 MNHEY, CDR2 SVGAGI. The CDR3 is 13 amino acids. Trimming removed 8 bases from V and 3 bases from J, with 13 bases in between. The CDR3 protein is CASRPAVYYGYTF. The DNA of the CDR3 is TGTGCCAGCCGCCCGGCCGTGTACTATGGCTACACCTTC.

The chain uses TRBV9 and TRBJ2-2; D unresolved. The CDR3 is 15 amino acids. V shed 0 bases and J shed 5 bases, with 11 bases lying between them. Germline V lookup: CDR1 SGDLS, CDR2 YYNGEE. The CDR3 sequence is CASSVDLSRTGELFF. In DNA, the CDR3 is TGTGCCAGCAGCGTAGATTTGAGTCGTACCGGGGAGCTGTTTTTT. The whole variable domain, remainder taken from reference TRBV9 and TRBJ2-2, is DSGVTQTPKHLITATGQRVTLRCSPRSGDLSVYWYQQSLDQGLQFLIQYYNGEERAKGNILERFSAQQFPDLHSELNLSSLELGDSALYFCASSVDLSRTGELFFGEGSRLTVL.

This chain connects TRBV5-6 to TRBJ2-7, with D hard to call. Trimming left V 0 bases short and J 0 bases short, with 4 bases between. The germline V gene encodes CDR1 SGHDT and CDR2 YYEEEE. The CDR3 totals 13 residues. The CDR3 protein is CASSLGISYEQYF. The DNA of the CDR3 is TGTGCCAGCAGCTTGGGAATCTCCTACGAGCAGTACTTC. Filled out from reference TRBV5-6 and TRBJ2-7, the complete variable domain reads DAGVTQSPTHLIKTRGQQVTLRCSPKSGHDTVSWYQQALGQGPQFIFQYYEEEERQRGNFPDRFSGHQFPNYSSELNVNALLLGDSALYLCASSLGISYEQYFGPGTRLTVT.

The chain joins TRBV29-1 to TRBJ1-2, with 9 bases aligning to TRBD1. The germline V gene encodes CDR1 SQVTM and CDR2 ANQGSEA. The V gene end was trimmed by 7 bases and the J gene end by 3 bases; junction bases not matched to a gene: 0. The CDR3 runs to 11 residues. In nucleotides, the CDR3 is TGCAGCGGGACAGGGGACTATGGCTACACCTTC. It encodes CSGTGDYGYTF.